One TCR beta chain is described in this entry. This entry belongs to a study of blood T cell repertoires in COVID-19. Some clones are missing from TCRdb's copy, which holds only in-frame ones; the method was immunoSEQ multiplex PCR. The sample includes fewer than 150,000 clones, roughly 80% seen only once; the top ten take about 15%. Germline values: CDR1 MGHDK, CDR2 SYGVNS. This CDR3 is 14 amino acids long. Trimming pared 2 bases from V and 7 bases from J, leaving 11 bases between. The material sequenced was peripheral blood. The chain recombines TRBV25-1 with TRBJ1-4, with D maybe TRBD1 (6 bases). This sequence was found in a woman between 45 and 60 years old with acute or convalescent COVID-19. CDR3 nucleotides: TGTGCCAGCAGTGAACACAGGGATGGTGAAAAACTGTTTTTT. Translating it yields CASSEHRDGEKLFF.